A selection of T cell receptor beta chains follows, all from one sample in a study of shared clonotypes between healthy human individuals. TCRdb's table, derived via immunoSEQ multiplex PCR, lists solely in-frame clones and lacks some. The sample lists about 330,000 clones, about 74% occurring once. Input material: memory CD4+ T cells sorted from blood. The receptors were gathered from a man aged 30 to 45 in good health. Each CDR3 is given with its conserved first and last residue. The size field is filled for only some rows; it gives once, few, many or a size class.

J,size,V,CDR3
TRBJ1-5,once,TRBV28,CASSLGGGPNQPQHF
TRBJ2-7,many,TRBV15,CATSSSRGLAGNEQYF
TRBJ2-2,.,TRBV30,CAWRRLDTGELFF
TRBJ2-7,.,TRBV7-9,CASSPFPGDEQYF
TRBJ2-7,.,TRBV6-6,CASSYKTTEQYF
TRBJ2-7,.,TRBV5-6,CASSTLVRGGQNSFEQYF
TRBJ1-1,.,TRBV7-3,CASSLRAGGFAEAFF
TRBJ1-5,.,TRBV28,CASSRQGIQPQHF
TRBJ1-5,.,TRBV5-6,CASSTVLQGNQPQHF
TRBJ2-2,.,TRBV30,CAWSVGDRDTGELFF
TRBJ1-2,.,TRBV5-6,CASSVGDRGSKGYTF
TRBJ1-5,many,TRBV4-3,CASSQGFNQPQHF
TRBJ1-2,.,TRBV6-1,CASSEEVGAGGIYGYTF
TRBJ2-3,.,TRBV10-2,CASSVDFSTDTQYF
TRBJ1-5,.,TRBV5-1,CASSPAGPSNQPQHF
TRBJ1-5,.,TRBV28,CASSPTLGGASQPQHF
TRBJ2-7,.,TRBV5-4,CASSLGGGGSYEQYF
TRBJ2-5,few,TRBV10-1,CASSDGQGAGETQYF
TRBJ1-5,.,TRBV2,CASSPDGSNQPQHF
TRBJ2-2,.,TRBV7-2,CASSLSGGLTGELFF
TRBJ1-5,.,TRBV7-2,CASSLAPAGNQPQHF
TRBJ1-3,.,TRBV28,CASRTVHPAPGNTIYF
TRBJ2-7,.,TRBV19,CASSIWGQSYEQYF
TRBJ2-1,.,TRBV10-3,CAISDPSGSDEQFF
TRBJ2-5,.,TRBV7-2,CASSLGSGKETQYF
TRBJ2-1,.,TRBV13,CASTQGLAGGNEQFF
TRBJ1-1,many,TRBV7-3,CASSAQMNTEAFF
TRBJ2-7,.,TRBV28,CASSSGLSEQYF
TRBJ2-2,.,TRBV18,CASSRTYRGRTGELFF
TRBJ1-2,.,TRBV28,CASSFRGLGYTF
TRBJ2-1,.,TRBV2,CASMGGRGYNEQFF
TRBJ2-2,.,TRBV10-2,CASIGSELFF
TRBJ1-4,.,TRBV19,CASSILGQGDEKLFF